This T cell receptor beta chain originates from a study of blood T cells in healthy people across ages (dated by TCRdb to the mid-2010s). Context from the whole study: In model experiments, roughly one uniquely barcoded TCR beta cDNA molecule per two T cells was captured by template switching. Four age groups were formed from the donors: young (average approximately 17 years), middle-aged (around 40), aged (about 68) and long-lived (82). Two additional independent replicas of 1 million unique cDNA reads from the same blood draw were analyzed for two donors (one aged 18 to 30 and one aged 80 or older). Age-related changes in TCR beta repertoire diversity were measured in the study by deep sequencing normalized with unique cDNA molecular identifiers. To avoid experimental bias, donors of different ages were spread randomly across the sequencing lanes.

As for this clonotype: The clone's antigen remains unknown. No clone much larger than this one lies a single base away; base qualities are absent.

The germline V gene gives CDR1 as ENHRY and CDR2 as SYGVKD. The CDR3, cysteine through phenylalanine, is 12 amino acids long. The CDR3 DNA has 36 bases and is translated from base 1. V loses 10 bases at its end and J loses 6 bases; junction bases beyond the gene matches: 1. Libraries came from 5' RACE. Sequenced using an Illumina HiSeq 2500. The second PCR ran for about 7 to 11 cycles and used a J-beta primer mix along with a sample-barcoded 5' primer. A template-switch 5' adaptor carrying 12 random nucleotides introduced a unique molecular identifier onto each TCR beta cDNA molecule. Each sample yielded at least 3 million CDR3-containing paired-end reads. All of the RNA was converted into first-strand cDNA using the Mint cDNA synthesis kit, with a TRBC-specific oligonucleotide serving as the primer. Following uracil-DNA glycosylase treatment, a first 18-cycle PCR with universal primers M1SS and BC2_uni_R was performed on all cDNA. Processing in the source paper ran as follows. For normalization, 1 million high-quality reads were randomly selected from each sample, with every read carrying a distinct molecular identifier. Reads with shared molecular identifiers were discarded instead of being binned into consensus sequences. CDR3 identification, clonotype clustering and error correction used MiTCR with a Q25 quality threshold and the strictest error-elimination algorithm. A nonparametric unseen species model with Euler transformation was used to estimate a lower bound on total TCR beta diversity. TCRdb's own reprocessing of the public reads used fastp at Q25 and MiXCR and kept productive beta chains. Rows matching on CDR3 protein sequence are summarized as one entry with the most common DNA and genes. The V and J calls were determined by TCRdb, not by the authors. The sample includes over 500,000 distinct CDR3 sequences, with around 50% observed a single time. The ten largest clones represent about 14% of the sample.

What the authors observed across the whole study: Compared with the aged group, the long-lived group had more naive CD4+ T cells, fewer expanded clones and increased TCR diversity, suggesting age selection. Observed TCR beta diversity per million T cells fell roughly linearly with age, and a significant reduction was already apparent by age around 39. Estimates of total diversity based on one million sequenced T cells were regarded as lower bounds and as underestimates. Since profiling was done on bulk unsorted PBMCs, naive and antigen-experienced compartments could not be conclusively compared. The CMV infection status of donors was not known, potentially confounding age-related changes in expanded clonotypes. Observed TCR beta diversity correlated strongly with the percentage of naive T cells measured by flow cytometry.

Systemically healthy Caucasian individuals from Russia, approximately 39 in total and aged about 6 to 95 years, were included as donors. Each donor gave around 9 milliliters of peripheral blood, collected into EDTA-treated Vacutainer tubes. Ficoll-Paque density-gradient centrifugation was used to isolate PBMCs, with at least 7 million obtained per sample. Total RNA, at least 6 micrograms per sample, was extracted from PBMCs with Trizol reagent. For every donor, flow cytometry on a PBMC aliquot measured the percentage of naive CD45RAhigh/CD27high T cells. The TCR sequence derives from a woman older than 75 in good health. The rearrangement combines TRBV10-3 with TRBJ2-2; 11 central bases correspond to TRBD1. Sequencing was carried out using blood. The bases are TGTGCCACGGGACAGGGGGCCGGGGAGCTGTTTTTT. The encoded protein is CATGQGAGELFF.